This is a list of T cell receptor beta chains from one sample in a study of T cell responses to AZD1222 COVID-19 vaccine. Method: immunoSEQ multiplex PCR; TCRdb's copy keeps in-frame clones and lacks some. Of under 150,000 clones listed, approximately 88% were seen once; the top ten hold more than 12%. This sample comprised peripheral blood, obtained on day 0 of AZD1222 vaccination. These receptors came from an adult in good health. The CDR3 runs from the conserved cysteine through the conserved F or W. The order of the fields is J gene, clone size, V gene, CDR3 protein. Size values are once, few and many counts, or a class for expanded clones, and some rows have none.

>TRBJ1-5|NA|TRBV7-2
CASSLMAGRSNQPQHF
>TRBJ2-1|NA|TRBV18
CASSPPSGGSYNEQFF
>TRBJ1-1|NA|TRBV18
CASSPSGLNTEAFF
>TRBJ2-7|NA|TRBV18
CASTRGAPGQGYEQYF
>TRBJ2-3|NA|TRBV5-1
CASSLALERDTQYF
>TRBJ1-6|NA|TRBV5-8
CASSFGQNNSPLHF
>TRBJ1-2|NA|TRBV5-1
CASSLAGVNYGYTF
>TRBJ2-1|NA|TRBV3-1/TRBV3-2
CASSGMRGDNEQFF
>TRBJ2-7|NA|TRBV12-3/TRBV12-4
CASSLSASYEQYF
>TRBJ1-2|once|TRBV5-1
CASSLGDTSYGYTF
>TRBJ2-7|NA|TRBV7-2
CASSLALSSSYEQYF
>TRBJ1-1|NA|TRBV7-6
CASSLDLGGTEAFF
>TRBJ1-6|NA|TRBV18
CASQTDRGGGSPLHF
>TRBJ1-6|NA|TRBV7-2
CASSLGRNSPLHF
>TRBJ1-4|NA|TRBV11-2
CASSSQGAGTNEKLFF